One and the same sample provided the 2 T cell receptor beta chains below, sequenced in a study of cytomegalovirus exposure and HLA in healthy donors. This PCR relied on a set of 60 Vbeta primers and 13 Jbeta primers. Sequencing was performed with immunoSEQ multiplex PCR; in TCRdb, only in-frame clones are kept and a portion is missing. The profile shows about 200,000 clones, approximately 80% of them singletons. Sequenced input: PBMCs. These receptors originate from a girl between 10 and 17 years old in good health and CMV-seronegative.

The rearrangement uses TRBV6-5 and TRBJ2-7; D may be TRBD2 (6 bases). V dropped 3 bases and J dropped 3 bases, with 9 bases sitting between them. Germline V gene data show CDR1 as MNHEY and CDR2 as SVGAGI. This CDR3 contains 13 residues. The CDR3 spells CASSYGGLYEQYF. The CDR3 DNA reads as TGTGCCAGCAGTTATGGGGGACTCTACGAGCAGTACTTC.

CDR3 amino acids: CASSWTVDLAKNIQYF. DNA of the CDR3: TGTGCCAGCAGCTGGACAGTTGATCTAGCCAAAAACATTCAGTACTTC. The V and J genes are TRBV7-8 and TRBJ2-4, with D possibly being TRBD1 (6 bases). CDR1 and CDR2 from the germline V gene are SGHVS and FQNEAQ. This CDR3 spans 16 amino acids. Trimming shortened V by 4 bases and J by 0 bases, and 13 bases separated the two germline ends. Looking up the rest from reference TRBV7-8 and TRBJ2-4 gives the full variable domain: GAGVSQSPRYKVAKRGQDVALRCDPISGHVSLFWYQQALGQGPEFLTYFQNEAQLDKSGLPSDRFFAERPEGSVSTLKIQRTQQEDSAVYLCASSWTVDLAKNIQYFGAGTRLSVL.